A single sample gave rise to the 28 T cell receptor beta chains below, sequenced in a study of molecular identifiers for immune sequencing clone quantification. TCRdb re-derived calls from the PCR reads in MiXCR, one entry per CDR3 protein. The sample holds tens of thousands of distinct CDR3 sequences, roughly a sixth seen once. Sequences were obtained from naive CD8+ T cells from blood, with Jurkat cell RNA spiked in. The subset here: FACS-sorted CD8+CD4-CCR7+CD45RA+ naive T cells. The receptors were sampled from a human donor in good health. Some libraries in this study had Jurkat cell RNA spiked in.

There are many counts of this clonotype. The genes are TRBV20-1 and TRBJ2-4; TRBD2 matches at 10 bases. CDR1 is DFQATT and CDR2 is SNEGSKA in the germline V gene (reference sequence). The CDR3 spans 17 residues. The ends lost 1 base at V and 0 bases at J; junction bases unmatched: 6. CDR3 in amino acids: CSARALAGVVAKNIQYF. CDR3 nucleotides: TGCAGTGCTAGAGCCCTAGCGGGAGTGGTAGCCAAAAACATTCAGTACTTC.

This clonotype has at least ten counts. The genes are TRBV7-6 and TRBJ2-5; D gene uncertain. The germline CDR1 and CDR2 sequences are SGHVS and FNYEAQ. Trimming shortened V by 1 base and J by 3 bases, and 9 bases separated the two germline ends. The CDR3 length is 14 residues. The CDR3 DNA is TGTGCCAGCAGCTTAGAACCCGATGAAGAGACCCAGTACTTC. Encoded protein: CASSLEPDEETQYF.

This clonotype was seen a few times. The chain joins TRBV11-2 to TRBJ2-7, with D unresolved. The CDR3 loop spans 14 amino acids. V lost 5 bases to trimming and J lost 4 bases, with 15 bases between them. Germline lookup yields CDR1 SGHAT and CDR2 FQNNGV. CDR3 sequence (DNA): TGTGCCAGCAGCCTACAGCGACGCCCTTACGAGCAGTACTTC. It yields the protein CASSLQRRPYEQYF.

This clonotype was recorded many times. The chain recombines TRBV12-3 or TRBV12-4 with TRBJ1-1, with unresolved D. Between the trimmed V and J ends, which lost 6 bases and 5 bases, there was a span of 10 bases. The CDR3 is made up of 12 amino acids. The CDR3 DNA reads as TGTGCCAGCAGGGACGCGGGGACTGAAGCTTTCTTT. This sequence encodes CASRDAGTEAFF.

This clonotype was counted many times. The chain recombines TRBV2 with TRBJ1-4; D remains unclear. The V gene's germline CDR1 is SNHLY and CDR2 FYNNEI. The CDR3 runs 13 residues. Trimming removed 5 bases from V and 3 bases from J, with 7 bases in between. The CDR3 loop reads CASSRSSNEKLFF. The CDR3 nucleotides are TGTGCCAGCAGTCGGTCCTCTAATGAAAAACTGTTTTTT.

There are many counts of this clonotype. J is TRBJ2-5 and V is TRBV28; 9 bases are shared with TRBD2. Germline CDR1 and CDR2: MDHEN and SYDVKM. V shed 5 bases, J shed 4 bases, and the junction held 5 bases outside the gene matches. This CDR3 contains 14 residues. Written as DNA, the CDR3 is TGTGCCAGCAGTGCGCTTAGCGGGAGAGAGACCCAGTACTTC. Protein: CASSALSGRETQYF.

In this sample, this clonotype turned up many times. The chain is built from TRBV27 and TRBJ1-1, with D hard to call. The CDR3 contains 11 residues. The germline V gene encodes CDR1 MNHEY and CDR2 SMNVEV (reference sequence). V was clipped by 10 bases and J by 5 bases, with 11 bases between them. This CDR3 is CATGRGTEAFF. DNA of the CDR3: TGTGCCACCGGGCGTGGGACTGAAGCTTTCTTT.

The sample holds many counts of this clonotype. V usage is TRBV20-1 and J usage is TRBJ1-5; TRBD1 matches at 9 bases. The V and J ends lost 3 bases and 0 bases, in that order; junction bases with no gene match: 9. Germline V gene data show CDR1 as DFQATT and CDR2 as SNEGSKA (reference sequence). This CDR3 spans 17 amino acids. CDR3 sequence: CSASPRQGVISNQPQHF. The CDR3 DNA follows: TGCAGTGCTAGCCCTCGACAGGGGGTTATTAGCAATCAGCCCCAGCATTTT.

Sample share makes this clonotype medium-sized. The gene calls are TRBV4-1 and TRBJ2-3, with TRBD2 matching 7 bases. CDR1 is MGHRA and CDR2 is YSYEKL in the germline V gene. The CDR3 is 15 residues long. V lost 0 bases to trimming and J lost 3 bases; unmatched junction nucleotides: 3. As DNA, the CDR3 is TGCGCCAGCAGCCAAGAGTCGCGGGGGACAGATACGCAGTATTTT. Translating it yields CASSQESRGTDTQYF.

This clonotype was observed many times. The chain uses TRBV4-1 and TRBJ2-1, with 8 bases identical to TRBD2. Trimming removed 1 base from V and 8 bases from J; junction bases left unmatched: 16. Per germline, CDR1 MGHRA and CDR2 YSYEKL. This CDR3 has 18 residues. CDR3 sequence: CASSQALAGTRSSHEQFF. For the CDR3, the DNA is TGCGCCAGCAGCCAAGCTTTGGCCGGGACTAGAAGTAGCCATGAGCAGTTCTTC.

Ten or more counts support this clonotype. V is TRBV7-9 and J is TRBJ2-3; 12 bases are shared with TRBD2. Germline CDR1 SEHNR, CDR2 FQNEAQ (reference sequence). The V gene end was trimmed by 4 bases and the J gene end by 3 bases; junction bases not matched to a gene: 8. This CDR3 spans 17 amino acids. The CDR3 sequence: CASSSLAGLAGTDTQYF. The CDR3, as DNA: TGTGCCAGCAGCTCCCTGGCGGGACTAGCGGGTACAGATACGCAGTATTTT.

The chain joins TRBV6-1 to TRBJ2-7, with a possible D match to TRBD1 (6 bases). The CDR3 spans 15 residues. CDR1 MNHNS and CDR2 SASEGT come from the germline V gene. V was shortened by 5 bases and J by 3 bases, with 17 bases between the two germline ends. CDR3 loop: CASSLARDILYEQYF. The CDR3 bases are TGTGCCAGCAGTCTAGCCCGGGACATACTCTACGAGCAGTACTTC.

This clonotype is medium-sized within its sample. The chain links TRBV27 to TRBJ2-3, with D maybe TRBD1 (5 bases). The ends were cut back, 2 bases at V and 2 bases at J, with 8 bases in the middle. CDR3 size: 14 residues. From germline, CDR1 is MNHEY and CDR2 SMNVEV (reference sequence). This CDR3 is CASSLLGVTDTQYF. CDR3 DNA: TGTGCCAGCAGTTTACTAGGGGTCACAGATACGCAGTATTTT.

By frequency in the sample, this clonotype is medium-sized. The chain links TRBV6-5 to TRBJ1-1; 7 bases agree with TRBD1. The CDR3 extends over 16 amino acids. V was pared by 0 bases and J by 3 bases, with 7 bases of the junction left unmatched. Per germline, CDR1 MNHEY and CDR2 SVGAGI. CDR3 nucleotides: TGTGCCAGCAGTTACTCGAGACAGGGATGGGACACTGAAGCTTTCTTT. This encodes CASSYSRQGWDTEAFF.

In the case of this clonotype: The CDR3 does not close with the conserved phenylalanine or tryptophan, likely indicating a read error. V is TRBV9 and J is TRBJ1-2; D is perhaps TRBD1 (5 bases). The CDR3 sequence is 14 residues long. Germline V gives CDR1 SGDLS, CDR2 YYNGEE. The CDR3 DNA reads TGTGCCAGCAGTGTAGACAGAGTAAACTATGGCTACACCCTC. This codes for CASSVDRVNYGYTL.

This clonotype was recorded many times. The chain joins TRBV4-1 to TRBJ1-5; 8 bases are a match to TRBD1. Germline-derived CDR1 and CDR2 are MGHRA and YSYEKL. The CDR3 spans 17 residues. Trimming at V came to 0 bases and at J to 2 bases, leaving 6 bases not matched to a gene. The chain's CDR3 is CASSQEETGVGNQPQHF. CDR3 nucleotide sequence: TGCGCCAGCAGCCAAGAAGAGACAGGGGTAGGCAATCAGCCCCAGCATTTT.

This clonotype was counted between two and nine times. One base away lies a much larger clone, so this may be a sequencing read error. The chain joins TRBV4-1 to TRBJ2-7; D is uncertain. Germline V gene data show CDR1 as MGHRA and CDR2 as YSYEKL. The CDR3 sequence is 16 residues long. V was clipped by 2 bases and J by 2 bases, with 16 bases between them. In DNA form, the CDR3 reads TGCGCCAGCAGCCAATCTCCGTGGATAGATACCTACGAGCAGTACTTC. Amino acid sequence: CASSQSPWIDTYEQYF.

Many counts were recorded for this clonotype. The chain employs TRBV18 and TRBJ2-7; 11 bases are shared with TRBD2. V trimming: 3 bases; J trimming: 2 bases; junction bases outside the gene matches: 18. Germline CDR1 KGHSH, CDR2 LQKENI. The CDR3 totals 20 residues. CDR3 region: CASSPDSRGELAGDPYEQYF. The CDR3 bases are TGTGCCAGCTCACCGGACAGTCGGGGCGAACTAGCGGGGGACCCCTACGAGCAGTACTTC.

This clonotype is medium-sized by share. The gene calls are TRBV3-1 and TRBJ2-7; possibly TRBD2 for D (5 bases). The CDR3 spans 14 residues. Per the germline V gene, CDR1 is LGHDT and CDR2 is YNNKEL (reference sequence). V lost 0 bases and J lost 5, with 11 bases in between. The CDR3 spells CASSQEPRRHEQYF. As DNA, the CDR3 is TGTGCCAGCAGCCAAGAGCCCAGGAGGCACGAGCAGTACTTC.

This clonotype has ten or more counts. The chain couples TRBV6-5 to TRBJ1-6; 7 positions match TRBD1. V gave up 5 bases and J gave up 13 bases; unmatched junction bases: 20. The germline V gene encodes CDR1 MNHEY and CDR2 SVGAGI. CDR3 size: 17 residues. The DNA for the CDR3 is TGTGCCAGCAGTGCGAATAGGAAGGGACAGTCCTCCGAGCCCCTCCACTTT. Protein: CASSANRKGQSSEPLHF.

Only a few counts were recorded for this clonotype. This may be a read error: a much more frequent sequence differs by one nucleotide. The V and J genes are TRBV3-1 and TRBJ2-7; 7 bases align to TRBD2. The CDR3 has 15 amino acids. CDR1 is LGHDT and CDR2 is YNNKEL in the germline V gene (reference sequence). The V and J ends lost 7 bases and 3 bases, in that order; junction bases with no gene match: 12. DNA for the CDR3: TGTGCCAGCACCCCTAGCCGGGGAGGGAACTACGAGCAGTACTTC. This gives the protein CASTPSRGGNYEQYF.

In this sample, this clonotype turned up many times. This rearrangement joins TRBV7-8 to TRBJ2-5; 8 nucleotides match TRBD2. CDR1 is SGHVS, CDR2 FQNEAQ, per germline. After removal of 1 base from V and 4 bases from J, the junction contained 14 bases not matched to a gene. The CDR3 contains 18 residues. CDR3 nucleotides: TGTGCCAGCAGCTTAGTTTTTGTAACGGGGGGGCAATTAGAGACCCAGTACTTC. Encoded protein: CASSLVFVTGGQLETQYF. Drawing the rest from reference TRBV7-8 and TRBJ2-5, the complete variable domain is GAGVSQSPRYKVAKRGQDVALRCDPISGHVSLFWYQQALGQGPEFLTYFQNEAQLDKSGLPSDRFFAERPEGSVSTLKIQRTQQEDSAVYLCASSLVFVTGGQLETQYFGPGTRLLVL.

This clonotype was seen more than once but under ten times. A clone one base away is much larger, so this may be a read error. The chain recombines TRBV29-1 with TRBJ2-4; D might be TRBD1 (5 bases). The CDR3 is 14 residues long. The V gene's germline CDR1 is SQVTM and CDR2 ANQGSEA. CDR3 nucleotide sequence: TGCAGCGTTGAAGAGGGGTTTAGGGGAAACATACAGTGCTTC. Translated, it gives CSVEEGFRGNIQCF.

This clonotype was found many times. The chain combines TRBV11-2 with TRBJ1-1, with D perhaps matching TRBD1 (5 bases). Germline CDR1 and CDR2: SGHAT and FQNNGV. Trimming shortened V by 5 bases and J by 7 bases, and 14 bases separated the two germline ends. The CDR3 is made up of 13 amino acids. The CDR3 DNA follows: TGTGCCAGCAGCCCCGTGGGGCAAATTGAAGCTTTCTTT. It translates to CASSPVGQIEAFF.

This clonotype has at least ten counts. V is TRBV7-8 and J is TRBJ2-2; D unclear. Germline assignment: CDR1 SGHVS and CDR2 FQNEAQ. CDR3 length equals 15 residues. Trimming removed 0 bases from V and 5 bases from J, with 10 bases in between. The CDR3 protein is CASSLAGSWTGELFF. The CDR3 bases are TGTGCCAGCAGCTTAGCGGGGTCGTGGACCGGGGAGCTGTTTTTT.

This clonotype was counted ten times or more. The chain is built from TRBV7-9 and TRBJ2-2; D call uncertain. Germline V gives CDR1 SEHNR, CDR2 FQNEAQ (reference sequence). V was trimmed by 4 bases and J by 1 base, leaving 7 bases between them. The CDR3 sequence is 14 residues long. The CDR3 nucleotides read TGTGCCAGCAGCTCCCCTCAGAACACCGGGGAGCTGTTTTTT. The encoded protein is CASSSPQNTGELFF. The full variable domain, with the rest looked up from reference TRBV7-9 and TRBJ2-2, is DTGVSQNPRHKITKRGQNVTFRCDPISEHNRLYWYRQTLGQGPEFLTYFQNEAQLEKSRLLSDRFSAERPKGSFSTLEIQRTEQGDSAMYLCASSSPQNTGELFFGEGSRLTVL.

This clonotype was seen at least ten times. The rearrangement uses TRBV7-3 and TRBJ2-7; D might be TRBD2 (6 bases). The length of the CDR3 is 13 residues. The V gene lost 1 base and the J gene lost 5 bases, with 9 bases spanning the gap. The germline V gene has CDR1 SGHTA and CDR2 FQGTGA. CDR3 bases: TGTGCCAGCAGCTTAATGTGGGGGGACGAGCAGTACTTC. Its protein is CASSLMWGDEQYF.

This clonotype was seen ten or more times. V gene TRBV2 combines with J gene TRBJ1-5; D unresolved. Germline lookup yields CDR1 SNHLY and CDR2 FYNNEI. V lost 7 bases and J lost 7, with 14 bases in between. CDR3 length: 13 amino acids. CDR3 amino acids: CASTLGWNQPQHF. The DNA of the CDR3 is TGTGCCAGCACCCTAGGGTGGAACCAGCCCCAGCATTTT.